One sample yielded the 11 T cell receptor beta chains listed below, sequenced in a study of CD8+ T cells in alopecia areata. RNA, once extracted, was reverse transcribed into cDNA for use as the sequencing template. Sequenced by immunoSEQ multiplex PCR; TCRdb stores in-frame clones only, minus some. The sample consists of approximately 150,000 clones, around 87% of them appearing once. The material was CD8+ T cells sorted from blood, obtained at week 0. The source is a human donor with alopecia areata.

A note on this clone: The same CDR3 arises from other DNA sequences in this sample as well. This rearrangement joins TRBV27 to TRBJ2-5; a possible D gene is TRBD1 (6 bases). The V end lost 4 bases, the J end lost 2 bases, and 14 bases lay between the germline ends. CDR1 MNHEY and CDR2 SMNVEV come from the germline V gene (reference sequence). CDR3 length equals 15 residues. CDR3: CASSSGQSMQETQYF. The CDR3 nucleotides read TGTGCCAGCAGTTCAGGACAGTCCATGCAAGAGACCCAGTACTTC.

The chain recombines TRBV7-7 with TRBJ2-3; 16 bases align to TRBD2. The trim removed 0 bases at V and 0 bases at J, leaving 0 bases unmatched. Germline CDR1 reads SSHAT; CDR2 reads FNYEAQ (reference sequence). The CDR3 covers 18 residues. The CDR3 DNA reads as TGTGCCAGCAGCTTAGCGGGACTAGCGGGGGGGAGCACAGATACGCAGTATTTT. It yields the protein CASSLAGLAGGSTDTQYF.

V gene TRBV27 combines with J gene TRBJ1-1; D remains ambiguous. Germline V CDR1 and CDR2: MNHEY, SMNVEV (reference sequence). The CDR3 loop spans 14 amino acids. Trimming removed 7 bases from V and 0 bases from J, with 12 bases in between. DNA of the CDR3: TGTGCCAGCATCTCATCTGGGCTGAACACTGAAGCTTTCTTT. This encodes CASISSGLNTEAFF.

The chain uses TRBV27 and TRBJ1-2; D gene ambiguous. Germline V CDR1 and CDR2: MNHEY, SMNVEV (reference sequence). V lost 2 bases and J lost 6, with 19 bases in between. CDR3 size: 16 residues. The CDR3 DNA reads TGTGCCAGCAGTTTAAGGCTCCCACAAAAAGCACATGGCTACACCTTC. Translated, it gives CASSLRLPQKAHGYTF.

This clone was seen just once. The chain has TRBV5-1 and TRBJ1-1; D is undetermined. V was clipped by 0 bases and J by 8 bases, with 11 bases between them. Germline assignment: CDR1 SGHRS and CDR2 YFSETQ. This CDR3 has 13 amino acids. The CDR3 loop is CASSLVVAQEAFF. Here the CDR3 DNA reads TGCGCCAGCAGCTTGGTAGTTGCCCAGGAAGCTTTCTTT.

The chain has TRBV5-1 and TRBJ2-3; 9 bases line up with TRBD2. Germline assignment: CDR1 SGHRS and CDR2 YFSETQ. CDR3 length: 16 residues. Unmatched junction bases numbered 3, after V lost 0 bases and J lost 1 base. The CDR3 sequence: CASSLALAGGTDTQYF. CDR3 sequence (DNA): TGCGCCAGCAGCTTGGCCTTAGCGGGGGGCACAGATACGCAGTATTTT.

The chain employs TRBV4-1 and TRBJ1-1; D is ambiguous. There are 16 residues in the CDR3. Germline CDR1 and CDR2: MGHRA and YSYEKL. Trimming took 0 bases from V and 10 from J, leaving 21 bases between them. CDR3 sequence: CASSQENMGRLWGAFF. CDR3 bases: TGCGCCAGCAGCCAAGAAAATATGGGCAGGCTTTGGGGAGCTTTCTTT.

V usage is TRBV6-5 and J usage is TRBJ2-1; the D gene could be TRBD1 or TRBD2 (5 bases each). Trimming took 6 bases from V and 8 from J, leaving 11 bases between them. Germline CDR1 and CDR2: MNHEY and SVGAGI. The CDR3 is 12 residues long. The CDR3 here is CASRLGTDEQFF. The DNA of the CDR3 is TGTGCCAGCAGGCTGGGGACGGATGAGCAGTTCTTC.

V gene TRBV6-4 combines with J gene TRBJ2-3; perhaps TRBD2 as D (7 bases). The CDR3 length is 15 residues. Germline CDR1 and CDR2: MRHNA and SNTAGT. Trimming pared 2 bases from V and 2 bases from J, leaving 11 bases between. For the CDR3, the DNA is TGTGCCAGCAGTGACGGCGGGGGCCCCACAGATACGCAGTATTTT. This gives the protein CASSDGGGPTDTQYF.

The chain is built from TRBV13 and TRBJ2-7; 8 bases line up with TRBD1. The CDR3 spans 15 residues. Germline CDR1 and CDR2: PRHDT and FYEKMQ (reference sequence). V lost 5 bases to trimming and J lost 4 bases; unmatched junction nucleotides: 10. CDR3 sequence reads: CASSQSGQGAYEQYF. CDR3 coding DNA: TGTGCCAGCAGCCAATCGGGGCAGGGGGCATACGAGCAGTACTTC.

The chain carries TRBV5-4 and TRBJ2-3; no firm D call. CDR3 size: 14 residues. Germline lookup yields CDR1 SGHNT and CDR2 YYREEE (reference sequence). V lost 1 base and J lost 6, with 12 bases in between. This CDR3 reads CASSLSGAPDTQYF. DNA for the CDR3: TGTGCCAGCAGCTTGTCAGGCGCCCCGGATACGCAGTATTTT.